The clone carrying this T cell receptor beta chain was seen only a few times. Its antigen is as yet unknown. This sample's TCRbeta library carried unique molecular identifier barcodes. TCRdb re-derived calls from the PCR reads in MiXCR, one entry per CDR3 protein. The data hold about 640,000 distinct CDR3 sequences, with around 13% observed a single time. This entry is derived from a study of T-cell reconstitution after alpha-beta-depleted transplantation in children. CDR1 is DFQATT and CDR2 is SNEGSKA in the germline V gene (reference sequence). V was clipped by 4 bases and J by 5 bases; unmatched bases: 4. The CDR3 covers 14 residues. Points from the study as a whole: Approximately two months post-transplant, alpha-beta T cells reportedly originated from several hundred expanded graft clones.

The sample here was PBMCs, mostly from graft donor cells, taken 360 days after TCRalphabeta/CD19-depleted stem cell transplant. This receptor was taken from a male patient aged 10 to 17 who had a stem cell transplant for acute myeloid leukemia, so the T cells may come from the graft donor. The V gene is TRBV20-1, the J gene TRBJ2-3, with 12 bases identical to TRBD2. The CDR3 here is CSAKGTSGQDTQYF. The CDR3 bases are TGCAGTGCTAAAGGGACTAGCGGGCAAGATACGCAGTATTTT.